The next 4 T cell receptor beta chains were all read from a single sample in a study of cytomegalovirus exposure and HLA in healthy donors (dated by TCRdb to the late 2010s). The library was built by means of the immunoSEQ multiplex PCR assay. The multiplex PCR relied on a mix of 60 forward primers for TCR Vbeta segments and 13 reverse primers for TCR Jbeta segments. Held by TCRdb, this immuneACCESS table contains in-frame sequences only and omits some clones. Under half of the omission traces to an unresolved V gene where checked; the cause of the rest is unknown. This sample lists 90,000 or so clones; roughly 77% were detected once. Roughly 4.2% of the sample rests with the top ten. Sequencing was carried out using PBMCs. The source of these receptors is a man in his 60s in good health and CMV-seronegative.

This clone was seen a few times. The V call is TRBV6-4, the J call TRBJ2-2, with 8 bases aligning to TRBD1. Trimming removed 4 bases from V and 7 bases from J; junction bases left unmatched: 8. Germline values: CDR1 MRHNA, CDR2 SNTAGT. This CDR3 region has 15 residues. The CDR3 DNA sequence: TGTGCCAGCAGTGCGGACAGGGATGACTTCGGGGAGCTGTTTTTT. Protein sequence: CASSADRDDFGELFF.

The rearrangement uses TRBV11-2 and TRBJ2-7, with 7 bases lining up with TRBD1. The junction had 4 bases not matched to a gene; V was cut back by 5 bases and J by 3 bases. Germline-derived CDR1 and CDR2 are SGHAT and FQNNGV. The CDR3 covers 13 residues. CDR3 region: CASSVDRVYEQYF. As DNA, the CDR3 is TGTGCCAGCAGCGTTGACAGGGTCTACGAGCAGTACTTC.

This clone has just a few counts. This rearrangement joins TRBV30 to TRBJ2-3; 7 bases align to TRBD2. The CDR3 covers 14 residues. The germline CDR1 and CDR2 sequences are GTSNPN and SVGIG (reference sequence). V was clipped by 1 base and J by 4 bases; unmatched bases: 5. CDR3 sequence (DNA): TGTGCCTGGAGTGAAGGCGGGGGACCAGATACGCAGTATTTT. Amino acids: CAWSEGGGPDTQYF.

The chain couples TRBV5-1 to TRBJ2-5; 10 positions agree with TRBD1. Looked up from germline, CDR1 is SGHRS and CDR2 is YFSETQ. The J segment lost 4 bases and the V segment lost 3 bases, leaving 12 bases of the junction unmatched. The length of the CDR3 is 17 residues. The CDR3 is CASSSNPVGQGGETQYF. In DNA, the CDR3 is TGCGCCAGCAGCTCAAATCCAGTAGGACAGGGGGGAGAGACCCAGTACTTC.